The 10 T cell receptor beta chains in this list originate from one sample, sequenced in a study of a mutant IDH1 vaccine in newly diagnosed glioma. Method: immunoSEQ multiplex PCR; TCRdb's copy keeps in-frame clones and lacks some. Of 56,000 or so clones in the sample, about three quarters were seen once. For these TCRs, the target antigens are not known. The sample's time point: week 5, during vaccination. Doses comprised 300 ug of mutant IDH1 20-mer peptide each, plus topical imiquimod. The specimen comprised PBMCs, sampled from a glioma patient whose treatment included an IDH1 peptide vaccine. The receptors were sampled from a woman aged 40 to 50 with glioma.

This clone was found a few times. V and J are TRBV18 and TRBJ2-1; 13 nucleotides agree with TRBD2. This CDR3 has 15 amino acids. The V gene's germline CDR1 is KGHSH and CDR2 LQKENI. V lost 3 bases to trimming and J lost 9 bases; unmatched junction nucleotides: 5. The CDR3 DNA sequence: TGTGCCAGCTCACCTACTAGCGGGGGGGCCGTTGAGCAGTTCTTC. It translates to CASSPTSGGAVEQFF.

The chain employs TRBV9 and TRBJ2-7, with a tentative D call TRBD2 (6 bases). The CDR3 runs to 14 residues. The ends were cut back, 4 bases at V and 3 bases at J, with 14 bases in the middle. Germline V lookup: CDR1 SGDLS, CDR2 YYNGEE. In DNA, the CDR3 is TGTGCCAGCAGCCCGGGACGGAGGGACTACGAGCAGTACTTC. It yields the protein CASSPGRRDYEQYF. Looking up the rest from reference TRBV9 and TRBJ2-7 gives the full variable domain: DSGVTQTPKHLITATGQRVTLRCSPRSGDLSVYWYQQSLDQGLQFLIQYYNGEERAKGNILERFSAQQFPDLHSELNLSSLELGDSALYFCASSPGRRDYEQYFGPGTRLTVT.

The sample holds one count of this clone. In DNA, the CDR3 is TGCGCCAGCAGCCCGGGGGGACAGCCGTTCACAGATACGCAGTATTTT. It encodes CASSPGGQPFTDTQYF. This chain uses TRBV4-1 with TRBJ2-3; tentatively, D is TRBD1 or TRBD2 (7 bases each). CDR1 MGHRA and CDR2 YSYEKL come from the germline V gene. Trimming removed 4 bases from V and 2 bases from J, with 16 bases in between. This CDR3 is built from 16 residues.

This chain's CDR3 is CASSRDGNNSPLHF. The DNA for the CDR3 is TGCGCCAGCAGCCGCGACGGAAATAATTCACCCCTCCACTTT. The chain couples TRBV5-1 to TRBJ1-6; no clear D gene. Trimming stripped 4 bases from V and 5 bases from J, with 10 bases between. CDR3 length equals 14 residues. CDR1 and CDR2 (germline): SGHRS, YFSETQ.

This chain uses TRBV7-2 with TRBJ2-2; TRBD2 aligns across 7 bases. Germline V CDR1 and CDR2: SGHTA, FQGNSA. Losses at the gene ends were 1 base for V and 4 bases for J; bases not matched to a gene: 6. This CDR3 region has 16 residues. The CDR3 is CASSLGTRAGTGELFF. Written as DNA, the CDR3 is TGTGCCAGCAGCTTAGGGACTAGAGCTGGCACCGGGGAGCTGTTTTTT. Variable domain in full (rest from reference TRBV7-2 and TRBJ2-2): GAGVSQSPSNKVTEKGKDVELRCDPISGHTALYWYRQSLGQGLEFLIYFQGNSAPDKSGLPSDRFSAERTGGSVSTLTIQRTQQEDSAVYLCASSLGTRAGTGELFFGEGSRLTVL.

The chain uses TRBV6-4 and TRBJ1-1; D possibly corresponds to TRBD1 (6 bases). The CDR3 runs to 13 residues. CDR1 MRHNA and CDR2 SNTAGT come from the germline V gene. Trimming took 4 bases from V and 8 from J, leaving 14 bases between them. CDR3 sequence reads: CASSVTLQGEAFF. The DNA for the CDR3 is TGTGCCAGCAGTGTCACATTACAGGGCGAAGCTTTCTTT.

V is TRBV6-5 and J is TRBJ2-2, with D uncertain. The CDR3 spans 15 residues. V was cut by 5 bases and J by 2 bases, with 12 bases left in between. Germline V gene data show CDR1 as MNHEY and CDR2 as SVGAGI. The CDR3 here is CASSRTPSNTGELFF. The DNA for the CDR3 is TGTGCCAGCAGTCGGACCCCGAGCAACACCGGGGAGCTGTTTTTT.

The V and J genes are TRBV11-3 and TRBJ2-7, with 8 positions matching TRBD1. V gave up 2 bases and J gave up 7 bases; unmatched junction bases: 7. This CDR3 spans 14 amino acids. From germline, CDR1 is SGHNT and CDR2 YENEEA. CDR3: CASSLRQGAREQYF. The CDR3 DNA is TGTGCCAGCAGCTTAAGGCAGGGGGCGCGTGAGCAGTACTTC.

The CDR3 loop is CASSAAGGELFF. CDR3 in DNA: TGTGCCAGCAGCGCCGCGGGGGGGGAGCTGTTTTTT. This sequence joins TRBV9 and TRBJ2-2, with TRBD2 as a possible D gene (6 bases). Trimming removed 3 bases at V and 8 bases at J, with 8 bases between. CDR3 size: 12 residues. CDR1 and CDR2 (germline): SGDLS, YYNGEE.

This sequence joins TRBV9 and TRBJ2-3, with D hard to call. The CDR3 has 15 residues. The V gene lost 3 bases and the J gene lost 4 bases, with 15 bases spanning the gap. Germline V CDR1 and CDR2: SGDLS, YYNGEE. CDR3 protein: CASSASGRSPDTQYF. CDR3 nucleotides: TGTGCCAGCAGCGCTTCCGGGCGAAGCCCAGATACGCAGTATTTT.